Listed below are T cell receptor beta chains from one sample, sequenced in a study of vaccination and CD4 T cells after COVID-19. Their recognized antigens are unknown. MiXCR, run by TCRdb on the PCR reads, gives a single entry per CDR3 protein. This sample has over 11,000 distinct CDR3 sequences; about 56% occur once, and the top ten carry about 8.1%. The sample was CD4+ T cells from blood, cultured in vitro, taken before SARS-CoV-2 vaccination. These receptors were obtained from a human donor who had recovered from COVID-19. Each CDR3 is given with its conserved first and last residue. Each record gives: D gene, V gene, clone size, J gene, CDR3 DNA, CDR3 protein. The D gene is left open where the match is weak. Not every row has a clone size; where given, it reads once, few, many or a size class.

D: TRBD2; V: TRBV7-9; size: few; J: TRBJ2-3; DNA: TGTGCCAGCAGCGACGGGACTAGCAGCACAGATACGCAGTATTTT; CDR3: CASSDGTSSTDTQYF
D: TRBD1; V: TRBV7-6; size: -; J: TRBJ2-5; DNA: TGTGCCAGCAGCCCAAGACAGGGGATGATAGAGACCCAGTACTTC; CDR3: CASSPRQGMIETQYF
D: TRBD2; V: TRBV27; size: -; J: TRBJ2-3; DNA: TGTGCCAGCAGTTTACTTTCTAGCGGGGGCATTAACACAGATACGCAGTATTTT; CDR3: CASSLLSSGGINTDTQYF
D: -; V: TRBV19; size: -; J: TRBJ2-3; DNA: TGTGCCAGTAGTCGACGGGACGGCACAGATACGCAGTATTTT; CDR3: CASSRRDGTDTQYF
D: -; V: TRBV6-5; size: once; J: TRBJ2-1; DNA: TGTGCCAGCAGTTACGCGTACAATGAGCAGTTCTTC; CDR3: CASSYAYNEQFF
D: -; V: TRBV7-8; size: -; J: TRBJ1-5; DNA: TGTGCCAGCAGCTTAGGGGGAGGGGACAATCAGCCCCAGCATTTT; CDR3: CASSLGGGDNQPQHF
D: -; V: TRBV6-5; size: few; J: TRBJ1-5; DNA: TGTGCCAGCAGTTACTCATGGGGACAAAGCAATCAGCCCCAGCATTTT; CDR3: CASSYSWGQSNQPQHF
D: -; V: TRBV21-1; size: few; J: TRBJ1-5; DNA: TGTGCCAGCAGTTACAGGGGACGGGGTCAGCCCCAGCATTTT; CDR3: CASSYRGRGQPQHF
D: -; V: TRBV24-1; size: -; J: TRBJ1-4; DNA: TGTGCCATCAAGCCGGGACACATTAATGAAAAACTGTTTTTT; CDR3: CAIKPGHINEKLFF
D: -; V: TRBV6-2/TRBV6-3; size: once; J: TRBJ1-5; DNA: TGTGCCAGCAGTTACGGGGGGAATCAGCCCCAGCATTTT; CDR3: CASSYGGNQPQHF
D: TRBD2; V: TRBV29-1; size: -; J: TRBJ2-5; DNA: TGCAGCGTTAGGCCTAGCGGACAAGAGACCCAGTACTTC; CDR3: CSVRPSGQETQYF
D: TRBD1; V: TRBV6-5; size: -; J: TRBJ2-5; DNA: TGTGCCAGCAGTTACTCTGAGGGGGCCGAGACCCAGTACTTC; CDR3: CASSYSEGAETQYF
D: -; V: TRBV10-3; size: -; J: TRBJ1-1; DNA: TGTGCCATCAGAGACAGTGCCCAGAACACTGAAGCTTTCTTT; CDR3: CAIRDSAQNTEAFF
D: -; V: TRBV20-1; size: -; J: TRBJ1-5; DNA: TGCAGTGCTAGAGTTCAGGGTGGCAATCAGCCCCAGCATTTT; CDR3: CSARVQGGNQPQHF
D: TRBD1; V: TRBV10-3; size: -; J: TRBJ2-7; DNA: TGTGCCATCAAAGGACAGGGTGTGGAGCAGTACTTC; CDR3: CAIKGQGVEQYF
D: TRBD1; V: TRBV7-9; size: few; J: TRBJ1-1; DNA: TGTGCCAGCAGCCCCGGACCCGGGACAGTAAACACTGAAGCTTTCTTT; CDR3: CASSPGPGTVNTEAFF
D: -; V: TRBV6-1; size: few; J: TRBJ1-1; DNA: TGTGCCAGCAGAACGGGAAGTTGGAACACTGAAGCTTTCTTT; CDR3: CASRTGSWNTEAFF
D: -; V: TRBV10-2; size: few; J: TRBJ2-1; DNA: TGCGCCAGCAGGCCCGGGACGGGCGACAATGAGCAGTTCTTC; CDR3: CASRPGTGDNEQFF
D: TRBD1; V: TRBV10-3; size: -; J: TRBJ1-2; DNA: TGTGCCATCAGTGGGACAGGGGCGGATGGCTACACCTTC; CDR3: CAISGTGADGYTF
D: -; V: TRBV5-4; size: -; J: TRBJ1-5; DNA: TGTGCCAGCAGCCCGGACCCGAATCAGCCCCAGCATTTT; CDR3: CASSPDPNQPQHF
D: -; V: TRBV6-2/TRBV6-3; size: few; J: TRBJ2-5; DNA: TGTGCCAGCAGCCTGGATAGCGAGACCCAGTACTTC; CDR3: CASSLDSETQYF
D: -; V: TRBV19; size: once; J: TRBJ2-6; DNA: TGTGCCAGTAGTACCCAACACAGGGTGGATGGGGCCAACGTCCTGACTTTC; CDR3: CASSTQHRVDGANVLTF
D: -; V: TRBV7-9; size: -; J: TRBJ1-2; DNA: TGTGCCAGCAGCCCTTATACAGTAGCTAACTATGGCTACACCTTC; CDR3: CASSPYTVANYGYTF
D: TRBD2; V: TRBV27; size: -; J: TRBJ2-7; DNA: TGTGCCAGCAGTTTCCAGGGGCGGGAGGGGCTCGAGCAGTACTTC; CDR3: CASSFQGREGLEQYF
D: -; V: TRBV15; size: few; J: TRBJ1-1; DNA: TGTGCCACCAGCAGAGAAAGAGGGGGGGGCACTGAAGCTTTCTTT; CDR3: CATSRERGGGTEAFF
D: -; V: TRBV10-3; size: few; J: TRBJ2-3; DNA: TGTGCCATCAGCGCAGGGGACACAGATACGCAGTATTTT; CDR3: CAISAGDTDTQYF
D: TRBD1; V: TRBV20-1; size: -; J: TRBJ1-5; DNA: TGCAGTGCTAGGCGACAGGGAGCAGGGGGCAATCAGCCCCAGCATTTT; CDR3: CSARRQGAGGNQPQHF
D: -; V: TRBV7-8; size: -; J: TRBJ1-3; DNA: TGTGCCAGCAGCTATATTCTTAGGCAGGGGATTAAGGCTGGAAACACCATATATTTT; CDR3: CASSYILRQGIKAGNTIYF
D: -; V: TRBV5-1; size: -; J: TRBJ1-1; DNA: TGCGCCAGCAGCTTCACAGCTTTGAACACTGAAGCTTTCTTT; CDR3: CASSFTALNTEAFF
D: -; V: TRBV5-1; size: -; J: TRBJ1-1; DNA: TGCGCCAGCAGCGGAACCGGGGCTCCACTCATGAACACTGAAGCTTTCTTT; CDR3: CASSGTGAPLMNTEAFF
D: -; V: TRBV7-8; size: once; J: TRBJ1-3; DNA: TGTGCCAGCAGCTTCGCAACCCGCCCGACGGGAAACACCATATATTTT; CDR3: CASSFATRPTGNTIYF
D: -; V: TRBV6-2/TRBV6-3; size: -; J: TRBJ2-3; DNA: TGTGCCAGCACCTACCGGGACCCAAGCACAGATACGCAGTATTTT; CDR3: CASTYRDPSTDTQYF
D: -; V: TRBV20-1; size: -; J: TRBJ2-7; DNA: TGCAGTGCCGCCCGGGCGACGGCCCCGAACTACGAGCAGTACTTC; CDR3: CSAARATAPNYEQYF